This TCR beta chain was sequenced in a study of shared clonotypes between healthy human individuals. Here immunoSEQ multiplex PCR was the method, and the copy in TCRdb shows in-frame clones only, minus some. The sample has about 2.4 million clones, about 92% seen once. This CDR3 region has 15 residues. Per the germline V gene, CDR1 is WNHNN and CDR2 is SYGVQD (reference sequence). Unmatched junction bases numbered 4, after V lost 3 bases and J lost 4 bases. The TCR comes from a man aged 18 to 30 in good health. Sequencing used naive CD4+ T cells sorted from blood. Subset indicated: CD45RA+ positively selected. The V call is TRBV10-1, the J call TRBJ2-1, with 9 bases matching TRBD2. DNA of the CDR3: TGCGCCAGCAGTGACTCGCTAGCGGGGTACAATGAGCAGTTCTTC. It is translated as CASSDSLAGYNEQFF.